The 17 T cell receptor beta chains below come from one sample, sequenced in a study of CD8 T cells in Susac syndrome. RNA totalling about 0.45 to 1 ug underwent reverse transcription with random hexamers. TCRdb re-called the immunoSEQ multiplex PCR reads with MiXCR, one entry per CDR3 protein. The table shows under 250,000 distinct CDR3 sequences, with roughly 95% occurring only once. The sequenced sample consisted of CD4+ T cells from PBMCs. These receptor sequences come from a human donor with multiple sclerosis.

V is TRBV12-3 or TRBV12-4 and J is TRBJ1-1, with 8 bases fitting TRBD1. Trimming removed 5 bases from V and 4 bases from J; junction bases left unmatched: 9. The CDR3 runs to 15 residues. The CDR3 coding sequence is TGTGCCAGCAGTACCGGACAGGGTGGGGGCACTGAAGCTTTCTTT. This codes for CASSTGQGGGTEAFF.

CDR3 DNA: TGTGCCAGCAGCTTAGGTCCAGATACGCAGTATTTT. Its protein product is CASSLGPDTQYF. The genes are TRBV13 and TRBJ2-3; D not resolved. Germline values: CDR1 PRHDT, CDR2 FYEKMQ (reference sequence). The V and J ends lost 0 bases and 4 bases respectively, with 2 bases between them. The CDR3 is 12 amino acids.

V is TRBV6-6 and J is TRBJ2-7; D is possibly TRBD2 (5 bases). The CDR3 covers 14 residues. The germline V and J ends were trimmed by 0 bases and 3 bases, with 9 bases remaining between them. Germline CDR1 MNHNY, CDR2 SVGAGI (reference sequence). CDR3 bases: TGTGCCAGCAGTTACTCCGAAACTAGCTACGAGCAGTACTTC. Translation: CASSYSETSYEQYF.

The V call is TRBV7-9, the J call TRBJ1-1; D is undetermined. The CDR3 has 15 residues. V was clipped by 0 bases and J by 11 bases, with 19 bases between them. Germline CDR1 SEHNR, CDR2 FQNEAQ (reference sequence). Here the CDR3 DNA reads TGTGCCAGCAGCTTAGCGCTCAATTCGGTGGGAAAGGCTTTCTTT. Residues: CASSLALNSVGKAFF.

This sequence joins TRBV2 and TRBJ2-5; D not certain. The CDR3 length is 12 residues. The V gene's germline CDR1 is SNHLY and CDR2 FYNNEI. V lost 3 bases to trimming and J lost 4 bases, with 6 bases between them. DNA for the CDR3: TGTGCCAGCAGTGATTGGTCAGAGACCCAGTACTTC. This sequence encodes CASSDWSETQYF.

This chain joins TRBV19 and TRBJ1-5; no definite D call. Germline-derived CDR1 and CDR2 are LNHDA and SQIVND (reference sequence). V shed 2 bases and J shed 9 bases, with 17 bases lying between them. This CDR3 is 15 amino acids long. CDR3 coding DNA: TGTGCCAGTAGTATACACCGACGCACCGGAGGGCCCCAGCATTTT. It yields the protein CASSIHRRTGGPQHF.

As DNA, the CDR3 is TGTGCCACCAGCAGAGACCTGGCTAGCGGGAGGCCCACCGGGGAGCTGTTTTTT. Translating gives CATSRDLASGRPTGELFF. The genes are TRBV15 and TRBJ2-2; 11 bases are a match to TRBD2. Unmatched junction bases numbered 7, after V lost 0 bases and J lost 4 bases. CDR1 and CDR2 (germline): LNHNV, YYDKDF (reference sequence). The CDR3 sequence is 18 residues long.

The sample holds one count of this clonotype. The junction departs from germline at one end; a sequencing error may be responsible. This chain joins TRBV12-3 or TRBV12-4 and TRBJ2-1; 12 nucleotides match TRBD2. The length of the CDR3 is 15 residues. CDR3 DNA sequence: TGTGCCAGCAGTCTAGCGGGGGGGCTGGGGGATGAGCAGTTCTTC. It encodes CASSLAGGLGDEQFF.

CDR3 loop: CASSVGTEQYF. CDR3 DNA sequence: TGCGCCAGCAGTGTAGGCACCGAGCAGTACTTC. The chain links TRBV10-1 to TRBJ2-7, with D unclear. CDR3 length equals 11 residues. Germline assignment: CDR1 WNHNN and CDR2 SYGVQD (reference sequence). Trimming took 4 bases from V and 6 from J, leaving 7 bases between them.

The gene calls are TRBV2 and TRBJ1-4, with TRBD1 matching 7 bases. CDR3 length: 15 amino acids. From germline, CDR1 is SNHLY and CDR2 FYNNEI. J was trimmed by 8 bases and V by 3 bases; bases with no gene match: 9. This CDR3 reads CASSERKGAEEKLFF. The CDR3 DNA is TGTGCCAGCAGTGAGAGGAAGGGGGCTGAAGAAAAACTGTTTTTT.

This sequence joins TRBV18 and TRBJ1-3; D not certain. The V end was cut by 3 bases, the J end by 0 bases, with 15 bases between. Germline CDR1 KGHSH, CDR2 LQKENI. This CDR3 comprises 17 residues. Here the CDR3 DNA reads TGTGCCAGCTCACCTTACAGTAAGGCGATCTCTGGAAACACCATATATTTT. This translates into CASSPYSKAISGNTIYF. Supplemented by reference TRBV18 and TRBJ1-3, the full variable domain reads NAGVMQNPRHLVRRRGQEARLRCSPMKGHSHVYWYRQLPEEGLKFMVYLQKENIIDESGMPKERFSAEFPKEGPSILRIQQVVRGDSAAYFCASSPYSKAISGNTIYFGEGSWLTVV.

The chain is built from TRBV27 and TRBJ1-2; D unresolved. The CDR3 contains 13 residues. V was pared by 2 bases and J by 8 bases, with 12 bases between. Germline assignment: CDR1 MNHEY and CDR2 SMNVEV (reference sequence). This CDR3 is CASSLMGSAGYTF. In DNA form, the CDR3 reads TGTGCCAGCAGTTTAATGGGGTCTGCGGGCTACACCTTC.

The chain carries TRBV28 and TRBJ2-4, with D possibly being TRBD1 or TRBD2 (5 bases each). From germline, CDR1 is MDHEN and CDR2 SYDVKM. CDR3 length: 17 residues. Trimming took 5 bases from V and 0 from J, leaving 17 bases between them. The CDR3: CASSPPERTLAKNIQYF. DNA for the CDR3: TGTGCCAGCAGTCCACCGGAGCGGACATTAGCCAAAAACATTCAGTACTTC.

The chain is built from TRBV5-4 and TRBJ2-2, with a weak D call TRBD1 (5 bases). This CDR3 is 17 amino acids long. CDR1 is SGHNT, CDR2 YYREEE, per germline (reference sequence). The V end was cut by 7 bases, the J end by 6 bases, with 25 bases between. The DNA for the CDR3 is TGTGCCAGCGAGCTTAAGGTACAGGCCTCGGGCGCCGGGGAGCTGTTTTTT. It specifies CASELKVQASGAGELFF.

The V gene is TRBV4-1, the J gene TRBJ1-5, with D possibly TRBD1 on 6 matching bases. The CDR3 length is 15 residues. Germline lookup yields CDR1 MGHRA and CDR2 YSYEKL. The V gene lost 2 bases and the J gene lost 4 bases, with 12 bases spanning the gap. CDR3 loop: CASSQSQGVNQPQHF. In DNA form, the CDR3 reads TGCGCCAGCAGCCAATCACAGGGTGTGAATCAGCCCCAGCATTTT.

The chain employs TRBV5-4 and TRBJ2-5; TRBD1 or TRBD2 may be the D gene (5 bases each). The V gene's germline CDR1 is SGHNT and CDR2 YYREEE (reference sequence). The ends were cut back, 4 bases at V and 1 base at J, with 11 bases in the middle. The CDR3 has 14 amino acids. For the CDR3, the DNA is TGTGCCAGCAGCGGGGACGCCGTCCAAGAGACCCAGTACTTC. Encoded protein: CASSGDAVQETQYF. The variable domain in full, with the rest retrieved from reference TRBV5-4 and TRBJ2-5, is ETGVTQSPTHLIKTRGQQVTLRCSSQSGHNTVSWYQQALGQGPQFIFQYYREEENGRGNFPPRFSGLQFPNYSSELNVNALELDDSALYLCASSGDAVQETQYFGPGTRLLVL.

The sample holds a few counts of this clonotype. The CDR3 sequence: CASSVGTSGETQYF. The CDR3 DNA follows: TGTGCCAGCAGCGTCGGGACTAGCGGTGAGACCCAGTACTTC. The chain links TRBV7-9 to TRBJ2-5; the match to TRBD2 covers 11 bases. CDR1 is SEHNR, CDR2 FQNEAQ, per germline (reference sequence). The V gene end was trimmed by 5 bases and the J gene end by 5 bases; junction bases not matched to a gene: 4. The CDR3 totals 14 residues.